One sample yielded the 30 T cell receptor beta chains listed below, sequenced in a study of T-cell memory formation after mild COVID-19. One entry per CDR3 protein results from TCRdb running MiXCR on the 5' RACE reads. The sample includes 250,000 to 300,000 distinct CDR3 sequences, roughly 17% of them seen just once. Sequencing was carried out using PBMCs or a T cell subset sorted from them (not recorded which). Every receptor here comes from a young man who had mild COVID-19 (a few samples of this study predate the infection). Cell type and time point are not known.

The chain combines TRBV24-1 with TRBJ1-4; TRBD1 might be the D (5 bases). The CDR3 length is 12 residues. With 4 bases removed from V and 6 bases from J, the gap between germline ends came to 5 bases. Germline lookup yields CDR1 KGHDR and CDR2 SFDVKD. CDR3 sequence (DNA): TGTGCCACCAGTGAAGGGGATGAAAAACTGTTTTTT. As protein: CATSEGDEKLFF.

Only a few counts were recorded for this clonotype. The chain carries TRBV18 and TRBJ2-5; 9 nucleotides match TRBD1. Germline V lookup: CDR1 KGHSH, CDR2 LQKENI. With 1 base clipped from V and 5 bases from J, the junction kept 11 bases outside the gene matches. The CDR3 runs 17 residues. CDR3 sequence: CASSPLEGTGNEETQYF. The CDR3 DNA is TGTGCCAGCTCACCACTAGAAGGGACAGGGAACGAGGAGACCCAGTACTTC.

The chain links TRBV5-1 to TRBJ2-7; D tentatively reads TRBD1 or TRBD2 (5 bases each). The CDR3 runs to 15 residues. In germline, CDR1 is SGHRS, CDR2 YFSETQ. The V end was cut by 0 bases, the J end by 2 bases, with 12 bases between. Here the CDR3 DNA reads TGCGCCAGCAGCTTGGCTTCGGGGCTCGCCTACGAGCAGTACTTC. This sequence encodes CASSLASGLAYEQYF.

The chain links TRBV6-5 to TRBJ1-1, with a possible D match to TRBD1 (5 bases). The germline V gene encodes CDR1 MNHEY and CDR2 SVGAGI. This CDR3 has 14 residues. Deletions cut 4 bases from V and 3 bases from J, with 12 bases between. CDR3 sequence reads: CASSSWDGDTEAFF. CDR3 bases: TGTGCCAGCAGTTCCTGGGACGGAGACACTGAAGCTTTCTTT.

The table lists this clonotype with many counts. J is TRBJ2-1 and V is TRBV12-3 or TRBV12-4; 13 nucleotides line up with TRBD2. The CDR3 is 15 residues long. The V segment lost 5 bases and the J segment 4 bases; nucleotides outside the gene matches: 2. The CDR3 DNA reads as TGTGCCAGCAGTGTACTAGCGGGGGGGTACAATGAGCAGTTCTTC. This encodes CASSVLAGGYNEQFF.

This clonotype came up a few times. V usage is TRBV11-2 and J usage is TRBJ2-5, with 9 nucleotides matching TRBD2. The ends lost 6 bases at V and 5 bases at J; junction bases unmatched: 7. CDR3 size: 14 residues. Germline V gene lookup returns CDR1 SGHAT and CDR2 FQNNGV. The CDR3 sequence: CASRSLAGGETQYF. For the CDR3, the DNA is TGTGCCAGCAGGTCACTAGCGGGCGGGGAGACCCAGTACTTC.

The chain recombines TRBV2 with TRBJ2-7; possible D gene TRBD1, 5 bases. This CDR3 is built from 13 residues. V gave up 2 bases and J gave up 3 bases, with 8 bases separating them. CDR1 and CDR2 from the germline V gene are SNHLY and FYNNEI. CDR3 residues: CASSETGHYEQYV. The CDR3 bases are TGTGCCAGCAGTGAAACAGGACACTACGAGCAGTACGTC.

The genes are TRBV2 and TRBJ2-7; D gene unclear. The V and J ends lost 0 bases and 3 bases respectively, with 3 bases between them. The germline V gene has CDR1 SNHLY and CDR2 FYNNEI. CDR3 length: 12 residues. The CDR3 DNA reads as TGTGCCAGCAGTGAAGCGGGCTACGAGCAGTACTTC. Its protein product is CASSEAGYEQYF.

J is TRBJ1-1 and V is TRBV19; 8 bases fit TRBD1. The CDR3 has 14 amino acids. After removal of 5 bases from V and 5 bases from J, the junction contained 7 bases not matched to a gene. Germline CDR1 LNHDA, CDR2 SQIVND (reference sequence). The CDR3 sequence is CASSRQGLLTEAFF. CDR3 bases: TGTGCCAGTAGTCGACAGGGGTTGCTTACTGAAGCTTTCTTT. The full variable domain, rest sourced from reference TRBV19 and TRBJ1-1, is DGGITQSPKYLFRKEGQNVTLSCEQNLNHDAMYWYRQDPGQGLRLIYYSQIVNDFQKGDIAEGYSVSREKKESFPLTVTSAQKNPTAFYLCASSRQGLLTEAFFGQGTRLTVV.

The CDR3 protein is CASSPSSQGGEQFF. In DNA, the CDR3 is TGTGCCAGCAGTCCGTCGTCGCAGGGTGGGGAGCAGTTCTTC. The chain recombines TRBV12-3 or TRBV12-4 with TRBJ2-1, with D possibly TRBD1 on 5 matching bases. Trimming cost V 5 bases and J 10 bases, with 18 bases left between them. The length of the CDR3 is 14 residues.

Many counts were recorded for this clonotype. The V gene is TRBV20-1, the J gene TRBJ2-1, with TRBD1 matching 8 bases. Germline V gene data show CDR1 as DFQATT and CDR2 as SNEGSKA (reference sequence). This CDR3 spans 15 amino acids. V lost 6 bases to trimming and J lost 4 bases; unmatched junction nucleotides: 11. CDR3 sequence (DNA): TGCAGTGCAGCAGTTGCAGGGGGCCCTTACAATGAGCAGTTCTTC. Its translation is CSAAVAGGPYNEQFF.

The chain uses TRBV9 and TRBJ2-6; D perhaps matches TRBD2 (6 bases). Germline V gene sequence: CDR1 SGDLS, CDR2 YYNGEE. The CDR3 loop spans 19 amino acids. Trimming took 0 bases from V and 0 from J, leaving 16 bases between them. CDR3 region: CASSVEEGAGISGANVLTF. DNA of the CDR3: TGTGCCAGCAGCGTAGAGGAAGGGGCGGGAATCTCTGGGGCCAACGTCCTGACTTTC. The variable domain in full, with the rest retrieved from reference TRBV9 and TRBJ2-6, is DSGVTQTPKHLITATGQRVTLRCSPRSGDLSVYWYQQSLDQGLQFLIQYYNGEERAKGNILERFSAQQFPDLHSELNLSSLELGDSALYFCASSVEEGAGISGANVLTFGAGSRLTVL.

This clonotype was counted many times. The chain employs TRBV7-2 and TRBJ2-5; 8 bases map to TRBD2. The V segment lost 5 bases and the J segment 5 bases; nucleotides outside the gene matches: 10. The CDR3 consists of 15 residues. CDR1 is SGHTA and CDR2 is FQGNSA in the germline V gene. The CDR3 DNA follows: TGTGCCAGCAGCCCGGGAGGGGTTATAAGGGAGACCCAGTACTTC. The encoded protein is CASSPGGVIRETQYF. Full variable domain (rest looked up from reference TRBV7-2 and TRBJ2-5): GAGVSQSPSNKVTEKGKDVELRCDPISGHTALYWYRQSLGQGLEFLIYFQGNSAPDKSGLPSDRFSAERTGGSVSTLTIQRTQQEDSAVYLCASSPGGVIRETQYFGPGTRLLVL.

This clonotype has a handful of counts. The V and J genes are TRBV10-3 and TRBJ2-7; D remains unclear. The CDR3 totals 12 residues. Germline CDR1 and CDR2: ENHRY and SYGVKD. Trimming shortened V by 3 bases and J by 5 bases, and 8 bases separated the two germline ends. CDR3 DNA sequence: TGTGCCATCAGTGATCGGAGTGACGAGCAGTACTTC. Its protein product is CAISDRSDEQYF.

Many counts were recorded for this clonotype. The chain combines TRBV7-6 with TRBJ2-2; a possible D gene is TRBD1 (6 bases). CDR3 length: 18 amino acids. Trimming shortened V by 1 base and J by 4 bases, and 19 bases separated the two germline ends. The germline V gene encodes CDR1 SGHVS and CDR2 FNYEAQ. The CDR3 nucleotides read TGTGCCAGCAGCTTAGGAACAGGGATTACGGCGAGCACCGGGGAGCTGTTTTTT. Its protein product is CASSLGTGITASTGELFF.

The sample holds a few counts of this clonotype. The chain employs TRBV12-3 or TRBV12-4 and TRBJ2-7, with 12 bases identical to TRBD1. CDR3 length: 15 amino acids. The V segment lost 5 bases and the J segment 7 bases; nucleotides outside the gene matches: 9. The CDR3 reads CASSARDRGLGEQYF. DNA of the CDR3: TGTGCCAGCAGTGCCCGGGACAGGGGGCTTGGGGAGCAGTACTTC.

The chain recombines TRBV10-3 with TRBJ2-2; 8 bases are shared with TRBD1. Germline V gene lookup returns CDR1 ENHRY and CDR2 SYGVKD. The CDR3 contains 15 residues. V was pared by 6 bases and J by 1 base, with 4 bases of the junction left unmatched. The CDR3 DNA follows: TGTGCCATCAGCCGACAGGGGTGGAACACCGGGGAGCTGTTTTTT. Translation gives CAISRQGWNTGELFF.

The chain employs TRBV6-5 and TRBJ1-1, with a possible D match to TRBD1 (5 bases). Trimming shortened V by 10 bases and J by 0 bases, and 18 bases separated the two germline ends. From germline, CDR1 is MNHEY and CDR2 SVGAGI. The length of the CDR3 is 15 residues. In nucleotides, the CDR3 is TGTGCCACACACGAACAGGACCGTTTGAACACTGAAGCTTTCTTT. This gives the protein CATHEQDRLNTEAFF.

J is TRBJ2-5 and V is TRBV9; D ambiguous. Germline V CDR1 and CDR2: SGDLS, YYNGEE. This CDR3 spans 15 amino acids. The V end lost 4 bases, the J end lost 2 bases, and 15 bases lay between the germline ends. The CDR3 DNA is TGTGCCAGCAGCTCCTACGGGTCAGTACAAGAGACCCAGTACTTC. Amino acid sequence: CASSSYGSVQETQYF.

The table lists this clonotype with many counts. The junction departs from the called germline gene at one end, perhaps through a read error. This sequence joins TRBV12-3 or TRBV12-4 and TRBJ1-2; D not certain. CDR3 length: 11 residues. The CDR3 spells CASGRVGMLYF. The CDR3, as DNA: TGTGCCAGCGGCCGGGTTGGGATGTTGTACTTC.

The chain recombines TRBV10-1 with TRBJ2-1, with 8 bases that match TRBD1. The CDR3 sequence is 16 residues long. The trim removed 2 bases at V and 4 bases at J, leaving 7 bases unmatched. Germline values: CDR1 WNHNN, CDR2 SYGVQD (reference sequence). CDR3 DNA: TGCGCCAGCAGTGAGAGCGGACAGGGCGCGTACAATGAGCAGTTCTTC. This gives the protein CASSESGQGAYNEQFF.

This sequence joins TRBV6-2 or TRBV6-3 and TRBJ1-2; possibly TRBD1 for D (6 bases). The CDR3 totals 13 residues. Germline values: CDR1 MNHEY, CDR2 SVGEGT. V lost 6 bases, J lost 4 bases, and 12 bases lay in between. CDR3 protein: CASRRGTFYGYTF. The CDR3 DNA follows: TGTGCCAGCAGACGCGGGACATTCTATGGCTACACCTTC.

There are a few counts of this clonotype. The CDR3 is CASGGPSATEAFF. The CDR3 region has the DNA TGCGCCAGCGGGGGACCCAGCGCCACTGAAGCTTTCTTT. This chain links TRBV5-1 with TRBJ1-1; D might be TRBD1 (5 bases). V was cut by 7 bases and J by 4 bases, with 14 bases left in between. The CDR3 is 13 residues long. From germline, CDR1 is SGHRS and CDR2 YFSETQ.

The chain has TRBV7-2 and TRBJ2-7; D assignment may be TRBD1 or TRBD2 (5 bases each). CDR3 length: 13 residues. In germline, CDR1 is SGHTA, CDR2 FQGNSA. V was cut by 4 bases and J by 0 bases, with 7 bases left in between. In DNA form, the CDR3 reads TGTGCCAGCAGCTCGGGGACCTCCTACGAGCAGTACTTC. Amino acids: CASSSGTSYEQYF.

This clonotype came up many times. V usage is TRBV10-3 and J usage is TRBJ2-7, with 7 bases that match TRBD1. The CDR3 has 15 amino acids. Germline values: CDR1 ENHRY, CDR2 SYGVKD. V shed 7 bases and J 6 bases; nucleotides not matched to a gene: 15. The CDR3 DNA is TGTGCCATCACCCAGGGGGAACAGGGGCGCAGCGAGCAGTACTTC. Translation gives CAITQGEQGRSEQYF.

The V and J genes are TRBV5-1 and TRBJ2-1; 14 nucleotides align to TRBD2. Germline V gene sequence: CDR1 SGHRS, CDR2 YFSETQ. The V gene end was trimmed by 3 bases and the J gene end by 3 bases; junction bases not matched to a gene: 2. This CDR3 is built from 16 residues. The CDR3 loop is CASSWGLAGVYNEQFF. The CDR3 DNA reads as TGCGCCAGCAGCTGGGGACTAGCGGGGGTCTACAATGAGCAGTTCTTC.

This clonotype has just a few counts. This chain links TRBV18 with TRBJ2-7, with D maybe TRBD1 (5 bases). Trimming shortened V by 5 bases and J by 0 bases, and 8 bases separated the two germline ends. The CDR3 loop spans 13 amino acids. The germline CDR1 and CDR2 sequences are KGHSH and LQKENI. CDR3 in amino acids: CASSDGHSYEQYV. In nucleotides, the CDR3 is TGTGCCAGCTCAGACGGACACTCCTACGAGCAGTACGTC.

The chain joins TRBV7-2 to TRBJ2-3, with 7 bases fitting TRBD1. J lost 6 bases, V lost 5 bases, and 5 bases had no gene match. Germline CDR1 reads SGHTA; CDR2 reads FQGNSA. The CDR3 extends over 13 amino acids. The CDR3 DNA reads TGTGCCAGCAGCATAGACAGGGAGGATACGCAGTATTTT. This encodes CASSIDREDTQYF.

The chain is built from TRBV10-3 and TRBJ1-2, with D unclear. The CDR3 spans 13 residues. Trimming cost V 3 bases and J 5 bases, with 10 bases left between them. Per the germline V gene, CDR1 is ENHRY and CDR2 is SYGVKD. CDR3 loop: CAISEREAYGYTF. CDR3 nucleotide sequence: TGTGCCATCAGTGAACGGGAAGCGTATGGCTACACCTTC.

In this sample, this clonotype turned up many times. The rearrangement uses TRBV3-1 and TRBJ2-3; 15 nucleotides align to TRBD2. The germline gives CDR1 LGHDT, CDR2 YNNKEL (reference sequence). This CDR3 contains 19 residues. The V segment lost 2 bases and the J segment 3 bases; nucleotides outside the gene matches: 9. The CDR3 spells CASSQKGLAGGLRTDTQYF. CDR3 bases: TGTGCCAGCAGCCAAAAGGGACTAGCGGGGGGCCTTCGAACAGATACGCAGTATTTT.